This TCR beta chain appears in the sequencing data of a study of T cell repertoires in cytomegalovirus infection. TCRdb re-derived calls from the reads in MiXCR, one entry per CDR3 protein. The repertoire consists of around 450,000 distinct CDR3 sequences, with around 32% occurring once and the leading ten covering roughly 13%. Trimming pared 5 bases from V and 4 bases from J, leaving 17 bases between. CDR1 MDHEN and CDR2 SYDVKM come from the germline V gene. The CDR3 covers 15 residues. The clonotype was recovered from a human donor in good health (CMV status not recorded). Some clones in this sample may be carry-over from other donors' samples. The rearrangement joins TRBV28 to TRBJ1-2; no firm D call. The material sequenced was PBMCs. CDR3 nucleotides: TGTGCCAGCAGTCTATACCTCGGCGGGTCCTATGGCTACACCTTC. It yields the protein CASSLYLGGSYGYTF.